One and the same sample provided the 14 T cell receptor beta chains below, sequenced in a study of blood T cell repertoires in COVID-19. The repertoire was sequenced with immunoSEQ multiplex PCR; TCRdb's copy has only in-frame clones and lacks some. Among some 100,000 clones listed, 85% were seen once. Sequences were obtained from peripheral blood. The receptors were gathered from a woman aged 70-85 years with active or convalescent COVID-19.

In this sample, this clone turned up a few times. The chain combines TRBV7-2 with TRBJ1-6; D remains unclear. The CDR3 consists of 17 residues. V gave up 3 bases and J gave up 1 base, with 13 bases separating them. The V gene's germline CDR1 is SGHTA and CDR2 FQGNSA. CDR3 nucleotide sequence: TGTGCCAGCAGCTTCACGGGCGGAGGTTCCTATAATTCACCCCTCCACTTT. Protein product: CASSFTGGGSYNSPLHF.

V usage is TRBV19 and J usage is TRBJ1-2; D is possibly TRBD1 (6 bases). Germline values: CDR1 LNHDA, CDR2 SQIVND (reference sequence). The V end was cut by 6 bases, the J end by 5 bases, with 16 bases between. The CDR3 is made up of 14 amino acids. This CDR3 is CASRAGQDFYGYTF. The DNA of the CDR3 is TGTGCCAGTAGAGCGGGACAAGACTTTTATGGCTACACCTTC.

A single count supports this clone. The chain joins TRBV7-2 to TRBJ2-7; no reliable D call. The ends were cut back, 4 bases at V and 0 bases at J, with 16 bases in the middle. Germline CDR1 is SGHTA and CDR2 is FQGNSA. The CDR3 consists of 16 residues. The CDR3 sequence is CASSSTPRDNSYEQYF. CDR3 nucleotides: TGTGCCAGCAGCTCAACCCCTCGCGACAACTCCTACGAGCAGTACTTC. Full variable domain (rest looked up from reference TRBV7-2 and TRBJ2-7): GAGVSQSPSNKVTEKGKDVELRCDPISGHTALYWYRQSLGQGLEFLIYFQGNSAPDKSGLPSDRFSAERTGGSVSTLTIQRTQQEDSAVYLCASSSTPRDNSYEQYFGPGTRLTVT.

The CDR3 bases are TGTGCCAGCCAACCGGGACAGGGTTCGTACACTGAAGCTTTCTTT. It is translated as CASQPGQGSYTEAFF. J is TRBJ1-1 and V is TRBV28; 9 bases align to TRBD1. Germline CDR1 and CDR2: MDHEN and SYDVKM. Trimming cost V 8 bases and J 3 bases; bases outside gene matches: 10. The CDR3 loop spans 15 amino acids.

As concerns this clone: As the CDR3 is not closed by the conserved phenylalanine or tryptophan, this likely results from a read error. The limits of the CDR3 on the DNA are not certain, so only TCRdb's listed CDR3 is given. The chain employs TRBV20-1 and TRBJ2-3; the table's D call, TRBD2, has no DNA check behind it. Germline V lookup: CDR1 DFQATT, CDR2 SNEGSKA (reference sequence). The length of the CDR3 is 10 amino acids, counting both ends. This CDR3 reads CSARDSGTRL.

CDR3 in amino acids: CASSLVLGQGNIQYF. CDR3 nucleotides: TGTGCCAGCAGCTTAGTTCTGGGACAGGGAAACATTCAGTACTTC. This chain connects TRBV7-2 to TRBJ2-4; 9 bases match TRBD1. From germline, CDR1 is SGHTA and CDR2 FQGNSA. Trimming at V came to 1 base and at J to 6 bases, leaving 4 bases not matched to a gene. The CDR3 totals 15 residues.

The rearrangement joins TRBV10-3 to TRBJ1-2, with D perhaps matching TRBD1 (5 bases). This CDR3 is 14 amino acids long. Germline V CDR1 and CDR2: ENHRY, SYGVKD. V shed 0 bases and J shed 7 bases, with 12 bases lying between them. CDR3 nucleotide sequence: TGTGCCATCAGTGAGTCGGGCAGGGATGGTGGCTACACCTTC. Translation: CAISESGRDGGYTF.

V usage is TRBV6-2 or TRBV6-3 and J usage is TRBJ2-5; the D gene is possibly TRBD2 (5 bases). This CDR3 has 17 amino acids. CDR1 MNHEY and CDR2 SVGEGT come from the germline V gene. The V and J ends lost 3 bases and 2 bases respectively, with 19 bases between them. The CDR3 spells CASSYRRYSRGQETQYF. The CDR3 DNA reads TGTGCCAGCAGTTATCGACGGTACTCCAGAGGGCAAGAGACCCAGTACTTC.

The chain recombines TRBV4-1 with TRBJ2-1; D perhaps matches TRBD2 (5 bases). This CDR3 comprises 14 residues. The V and J ends lost 0 bases and 7 bases respectively, with 10 bases between them. CDR1 and CDR2 (germline): MGHRA, YSYEKL. Written as DNA, the CDR3 is TGCGCCAGCAGCCAAGATATAGCGACGAATGAGCAGTTCTTC. Its protein product is CASSQDIATNEQFF.

V and J are TRBV29-1 and TRBJ1-1, with D hard to call. Germline V lookup: CDR1 SQVTM, CDR2 ANQGSEA. The CDR3 extends over 13 amino acids. V was clipped by 2 bases and J by 2 bases, with 9 bases between them. CDR3 residues: CSVEPQRNTEAFF. The CDR3 DNA follows: TGCAGCGTTGAACCACAGAGAAACACTGAAGCTTTCTTT.

A word on this clone: The sample contains more than one DNA sequence encoding this CDR3. This chain links TRBV18 with TRBJ1-3; D gene uncertain. The germline V and J ends were trimmed by 6 bases and 1 base, with 7 bases remaining between them. There are 13 residues in the CDR3. CDR1 and CDR2 from the germline V gene are KGHSH and LQKENI. The CDR3 loop reads CASSTGSGNTIYF. DNA for the CDR3: TGTGCCAGCTCCACGGGTTCTGGAAACACCATATATTTT. Variable domain in full (rest from reference TRBV18 and TRBJ1-3): NAGVMQNPRHLVRRRGQEARLRCSPMKGHSHVYWYRQLPEEGLKFMVYLQKENIIDESGMPKERFSAEFPKEGPSILRIQQVVRGDSAAYFCASSTGSGNTIYFGEGSWLTVV.

V and J are TRBV29-1 and TRBJ1-1, with TRBD1 matching 7 bases. The CDR3 extends over 12 amino acids. The V segment lost 5 bases and the J segment 4 bases; nucleotides outside the gene matches: 4. Germline V CDR1 and CDR2: SQVTM, ANQGSEA. The CDR3 is CSVRQGSTEAFF. The CDR3 nucleotides are TGCAGCGTTAGACAGGGAAGCACTGAAGCTTTCTTT.

DNA for the CDR3: TGTGCCAGCAGTCGACCCTCGACAGGCTATGGCTACACCTTC. Translation: CASSRPSTGYGYTF. The chain has TRBV7-2 and TRBJ1-2; possible D gene TRBD1, 6 bases. The CDR3 has 14 residues. Germline V gene sequence: CDR1 SGHTA, CDR2 FQGNSA. The V gene lost 6 bases and the J gene lost 4 bases, with 15 bases spanning the gap.

The V and J genes are TRBV25-1 and TRBJ2-7, with D possibly TRBD2 on 6 matching bases. Trimming took 3 bases from V and 2 from J, leaving 11 bases between them. CDR1 and CDR2 from the germline V gene are MGHDK and SYGVNS. The CDR3 sequence is 14 residues long. The CDR3 nucleotides read TGTGCCAGCAGTGAGGCAGGAGGGGCCTACGAGCAGTACTTC. Amino acids: CASSEAGGAYEQYF.